This section outlines one T cell receptor (beta chain) sequence together with its context. The data stem from a study of tumour-infiltrating T cells in Burkitt lymphoma. Across the study: Productive clonality predicted overall and progression-free survival.

Some clones are missing from TCRdb's copy, which holds only in-frame ones; the method was immunoSEQ multiplex PCR. The sample records 15,000 or so clones, approximately 28% being singletons. The V gene's germline CDR1 is SEHNR and CDR2 FQNEAQ (reference sequence). This CDR3 region has 16 residues. V shed 2 bases and J shed 2 bases, with 16 bases lying between them. Source material: tumor tissue. The sequence was obtained from a human donor with diffuse large B-cell lymphoma. The V call is TRBV7-9, the J call TRBJ2-7; D might be TRBD1 (5 bases). The CDR3 DNA sequence: TGTGCCAGCAGCTTATCGTATGAGGAAGGGGCCTACGAGCAGTACTTC. Residues: CASSLSYEEGAYEQYF.